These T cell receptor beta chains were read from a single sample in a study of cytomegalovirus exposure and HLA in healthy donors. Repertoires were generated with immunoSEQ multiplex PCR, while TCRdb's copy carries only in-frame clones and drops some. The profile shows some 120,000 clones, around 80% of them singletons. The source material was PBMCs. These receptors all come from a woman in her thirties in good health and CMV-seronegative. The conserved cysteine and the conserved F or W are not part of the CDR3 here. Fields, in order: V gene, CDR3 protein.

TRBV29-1	SVVGPGQADTQY
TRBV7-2	ASSLNLLAGAFNTGELF
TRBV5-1	ASSRIGTGDAYGYT
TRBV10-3	AISESGRAETQY
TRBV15	ATSRVPPDRERDYEQY
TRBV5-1	ASSPSLSGANVLT
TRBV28	ASSTGTASSYNEQF
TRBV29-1	SVVRTSGSWGDTQY
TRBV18	ASSPGTSGRAKYEQY
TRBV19	ASSLQAGPEKLF
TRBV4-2	ASSPLIVSGSSYEQY
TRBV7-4	ASTPRGSRTQY
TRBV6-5	ASSTGGGTGNTIY
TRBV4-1	ASSRGLAGGKETQY
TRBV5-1	ASSLLSANEQF
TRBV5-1	ASSRGTFASPLH
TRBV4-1	ASSQRTAGELSDTQY
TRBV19	ASTSGRSRTEAF
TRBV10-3	AISQISGGAADTQY
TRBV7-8	ASSFFRDTEAF
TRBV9	ASSSRQGPIYEQY
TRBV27	ASSLPQGQGAPPKAF
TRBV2	ASTEGGSLNSPLH
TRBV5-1	ASSLGQENTGELF
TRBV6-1	ASSVYNYNEQF
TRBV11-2	ASSSRQGAYNEQF
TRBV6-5	ASSVGGGTDTQY
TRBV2	ASSEGAVAPGELF
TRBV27	ASSSYGGTAEQY
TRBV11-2	ASSSGLAGGETQY
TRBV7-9	ASSLMTVLGTDTQY
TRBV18	ASSPSGDTEAF
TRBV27	ASSSTVFYEQY
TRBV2	ASRATGGGYGYT
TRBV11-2	ASSGLPGNNEQF
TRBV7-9	ASSLGVAGAAEKLF
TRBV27	ASGQGWGPLH
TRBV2	ASRRGSVNTEAF
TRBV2	ASSEQGTPDTEAF
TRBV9	ASSVGEGGHEQY
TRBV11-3	ASSRSWVADTQY
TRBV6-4	ASSEGDGLTYNEQF
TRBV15	ATSRDSVQPQH
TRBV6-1	ASLKNSNQPQH
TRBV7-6	ASSLHWGPSYNEQF
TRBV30	AWSVMDSRNQPQH
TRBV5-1	ASNSPTDRGAWDEQF
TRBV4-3	ASSPQGAQGDEQF